The 3 T cell receptor beta chains given below trace back to one sample, sequenced in a study of blood T cells in healthy people across ages. A second PCR, run for about 7 to 11 cycles, used a sample-barcoded 5' primer plus a J-beta primer mix. TCRdb processed the 5' RACE reads anew with MiXCR; each CDR3 protein has one entry. Seen here are fewer than 1,000,000 distinct CDR3 sequences, 40% to 50% observed once, and the top ten hold nearly 20%. The sample consisted of blood. The receptors here all came from a man between 60 and 70 years old in good health.

This clonotype has more than one count but fewer than ten. The CDR3 nucleotides are TGTGCCAGCAGCTTGGTTCGACTAGCGGGGGGCCTAAAGAACAATGAGCAGTTCTTC. It translates to CASSLVRLAGGLKNNEQFF. V is TRBV5-5 and J is TRBJ2-1; 13 bases match TRBD2. J was trimmed by 5 bases and V by 0 bases; bases with no gene match: 11. The CDR3 has 19 residues. Germline V gives CDR1 SGHKS, CDR2 YYEKEE (reference sequence).

This rearrangement joins TRBV7-2 to TRBJ1-5, with D possibly TRBD1 on 6 matching bases. Germline V lookup: CDR1 SGHTA, CDR2 FQGNSA. The V end was cut by 1 base, the J end by 5 bases, with 12 bases between. The CDR3 loop spans 15 amino acids. For the CDR3, the DNA is TGTGCCAGCAGCTTAGAGTGGCAGGGGTATCAGCCCCAGCATTTT. This gives the protein CASSLEWQGYQPQHF.

The chain links TRBV7-8 to TRBJ2-7; 16 nucleotides line up with TRBD2. V dropped 3 bases and J dropped 7; count of bases not matched to a gene: 21. CDR3 length: 21 amino acids. CDR1 SGHVS and CDR2 FQNEAQ come from the germline V gene. As DNA, the CDR3 is TGTGCCAGCAGCTTCAGCGCCGACCCGGGACTAGCGGGGGGGCCCGGATTTGAGCAGTACTTC. It codes for CASSFSADPGLAGGPGFEQYF. The full variable domain, completed using reference TRBV7-8 and TRBJ2-7, is GAGVSQSPRYKVAKRGQDVALRCDPISGHVSLFWYQQALGQGPEFLTYFQNEAQLDKSGLPSDRFFAERPEGSVSTLKIQRTQQEDSAVYLCASSFSADPGLAGGPGFEQYFGPGTRLTVT.